The present T cell receptor beta chain was sequenced within a study of blood T cells in healthy people across ages. Broader study findings: Long-lived donors carried more naive CD4+ cells and greater diversity than aged donors.

Then a second PCR, running roughly 7 to 11 cycles, was carried out with a sample-barcoded 5' primer and a J-beta primer mix. Each CDR3 protein gets one entry after TCRdb re-called the 5' RACE reads with MiXCR. This table has around 1,800,000 distinct CDR3 sequences, about 39% appearing once. With respect to this clonotype: Its antigen remains unidentified.

Between the trimmed V and J ends, which lost 3 bases and 4 bases, there was a span of 13 bases. The germline CDR1 and CDR2 sequences are DFQATT and SNEGSKA (reference sequence). This CDR3 region has 14 residues. The sequenced sample was blood. This clonotype was sampled from a human donor in good health. The chain employs TRBV20-1 and TRBJ1-5; a possible D gene is TRBD1 (6 bases). For the CDR3, the DNA is TGCAGTGCTAGTAGGGGGTCCGGAAATCAGCCCCAGCATTTT. Residues: CSASRGSGNQPQHF.